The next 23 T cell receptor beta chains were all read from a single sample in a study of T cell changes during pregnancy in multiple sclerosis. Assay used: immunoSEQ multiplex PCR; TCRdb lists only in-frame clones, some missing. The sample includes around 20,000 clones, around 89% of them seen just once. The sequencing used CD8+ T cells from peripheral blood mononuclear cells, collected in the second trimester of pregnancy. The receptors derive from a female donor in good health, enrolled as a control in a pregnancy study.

CDR3 in DNA: TGCAGCGTTTTTCCGACTAGCACCCCGGAGGATGAGCAGTTCTTC. This sequence encodes CSVFPTSTPEDEQFF. The chain links TRBV29-1 to TRBJ2-1; TRBD2 agrees at 7 bases. J was trimmed by 8 bases and V by 5 bases; bases with no gene match: 15. The CDR3 covers 15 residues. Germline values: CDR1 SQVTM, CDR2 ANQGSEA.

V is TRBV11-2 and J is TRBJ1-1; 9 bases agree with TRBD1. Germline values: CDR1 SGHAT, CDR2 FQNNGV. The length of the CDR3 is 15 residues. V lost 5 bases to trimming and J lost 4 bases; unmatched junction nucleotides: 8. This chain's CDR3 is CASSTRTGEATEAFF. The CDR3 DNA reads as TGTGCCAGCAGCACCCGGACAGGGGAGGCCACTGAAGCTTTCTTT.

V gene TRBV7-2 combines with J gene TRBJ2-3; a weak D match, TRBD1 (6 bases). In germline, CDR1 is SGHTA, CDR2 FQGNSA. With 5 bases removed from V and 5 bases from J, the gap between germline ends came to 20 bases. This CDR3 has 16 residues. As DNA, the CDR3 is TGTGCCAGCAGCGTAGGGACAACGGTTTCTAGAGATACGCAGTATTTT. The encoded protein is CASSVGTTVSRDTQYF.

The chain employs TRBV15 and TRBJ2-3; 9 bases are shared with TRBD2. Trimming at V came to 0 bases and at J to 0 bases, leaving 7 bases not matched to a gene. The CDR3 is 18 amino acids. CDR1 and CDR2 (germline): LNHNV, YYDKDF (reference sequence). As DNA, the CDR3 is TGTGCCACCAGCAGAGATGAGGGTCTAGCGGGGAGCACAGATACGCAGTATTTT. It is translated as CATSRDEGLAGSTDTQYF. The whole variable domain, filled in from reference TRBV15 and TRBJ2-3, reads DAMVIQNPRYQVTQFGKPVTLSCSQTLNHNVMYWYQQKSSQAPKLLFHYYDKDFNNEADTPDNFQSRRPNTSFCFLDIRSPGLGDTAMYLCATSRDEGLAGSTDTQYFGPGTRLTVL.

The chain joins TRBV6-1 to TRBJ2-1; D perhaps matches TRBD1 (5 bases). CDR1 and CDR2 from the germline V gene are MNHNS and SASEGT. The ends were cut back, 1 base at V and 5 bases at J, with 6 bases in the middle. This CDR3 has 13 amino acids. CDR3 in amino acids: CASSEGTNNEQFF. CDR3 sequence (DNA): TGTGCCAGCAGTGAAGGGACAAACAATGAGCAGTTCTTC.

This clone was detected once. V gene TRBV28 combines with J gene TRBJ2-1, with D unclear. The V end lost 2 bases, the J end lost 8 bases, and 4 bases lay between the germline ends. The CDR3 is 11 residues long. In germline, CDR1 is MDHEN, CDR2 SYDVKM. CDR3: CASSLAYEQFF. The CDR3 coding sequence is TGTGCCAGCAGTTTAGCGTATGAGCAGTTCTTC.

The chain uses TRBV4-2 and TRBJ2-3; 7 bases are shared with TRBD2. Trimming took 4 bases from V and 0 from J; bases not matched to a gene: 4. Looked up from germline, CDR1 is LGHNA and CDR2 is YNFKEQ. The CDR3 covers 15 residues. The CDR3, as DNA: TGTGCCAGCAGCCCTCAGCGGGGTAGCACAGATACGCAGTATTTT. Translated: CASSPQRGSTDTQYF.

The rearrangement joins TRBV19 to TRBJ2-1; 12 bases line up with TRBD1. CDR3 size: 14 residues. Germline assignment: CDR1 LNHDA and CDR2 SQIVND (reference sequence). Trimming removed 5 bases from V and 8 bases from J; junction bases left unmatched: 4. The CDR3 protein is CASSPGQGADEQFF. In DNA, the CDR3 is TGTGCCAGTAGTCCGGGACAGGGGGCGGATGAGCAGTTCTTC.

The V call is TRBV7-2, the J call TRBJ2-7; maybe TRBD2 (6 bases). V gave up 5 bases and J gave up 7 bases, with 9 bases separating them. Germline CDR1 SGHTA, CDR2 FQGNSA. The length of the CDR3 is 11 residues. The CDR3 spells CASSTLAEQYF. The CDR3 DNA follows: TGTGCCAGCAGCACCCTAGCGGAGCAGTACTTC.

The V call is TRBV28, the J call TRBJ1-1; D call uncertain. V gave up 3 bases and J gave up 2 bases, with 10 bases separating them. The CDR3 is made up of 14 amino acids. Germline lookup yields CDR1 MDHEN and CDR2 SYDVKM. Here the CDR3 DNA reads TGTGCCAGCAGTTTTGTGGCGGTAAACACTGAAGCTTTCTTT. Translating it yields CASSFVAVNTEAFF.

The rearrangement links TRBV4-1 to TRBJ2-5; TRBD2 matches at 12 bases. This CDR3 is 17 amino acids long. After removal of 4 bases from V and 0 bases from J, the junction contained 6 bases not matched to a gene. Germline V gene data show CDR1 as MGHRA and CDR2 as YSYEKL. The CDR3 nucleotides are TGCGCCAGCAGCCCCGGGACTAGCGGGCTCTACCAAGAGACCCAGTACTTC. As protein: CASSPGTSGLYQETQYF.

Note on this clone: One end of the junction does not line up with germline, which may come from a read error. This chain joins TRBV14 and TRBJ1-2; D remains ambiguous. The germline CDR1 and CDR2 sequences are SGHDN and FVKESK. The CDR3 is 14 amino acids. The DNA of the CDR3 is TGTGCCAGCAGCCAGGGTTCTGGAGCTTATGGCCACACCTTC. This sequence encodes CASSQGSGAYGHTF.

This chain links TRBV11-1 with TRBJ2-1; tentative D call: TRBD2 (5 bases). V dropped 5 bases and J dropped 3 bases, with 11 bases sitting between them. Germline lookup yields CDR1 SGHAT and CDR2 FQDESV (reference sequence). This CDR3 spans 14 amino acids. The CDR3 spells CASSPRDYYNEQFF. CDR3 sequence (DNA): TGTGCCAGCAGCCCCCGCGACTACTACAATGAGCAGTTCTTC.

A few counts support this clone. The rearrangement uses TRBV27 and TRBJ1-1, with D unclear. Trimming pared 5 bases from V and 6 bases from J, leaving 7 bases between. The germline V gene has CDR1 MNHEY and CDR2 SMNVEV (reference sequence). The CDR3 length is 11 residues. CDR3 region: CASSRGAEAFF. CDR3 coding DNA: TGTGCCAGCAGTAGAGGAGCTGAAGCTTTCTTT.

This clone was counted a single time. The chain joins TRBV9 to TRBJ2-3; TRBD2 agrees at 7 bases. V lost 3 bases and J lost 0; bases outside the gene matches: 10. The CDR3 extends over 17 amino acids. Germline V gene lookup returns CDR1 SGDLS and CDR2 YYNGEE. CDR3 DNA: TGTGCCAGCAGCGGGGGGGGAGCCCCCCACAGCACAGATACGCAGTATTTT. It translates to CASSGGGAPHSTDTQYF.

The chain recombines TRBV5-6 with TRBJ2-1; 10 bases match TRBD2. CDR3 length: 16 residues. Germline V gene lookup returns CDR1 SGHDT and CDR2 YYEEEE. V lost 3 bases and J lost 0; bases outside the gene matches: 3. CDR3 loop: CASSSLAGPSYNEQFF. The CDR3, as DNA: TGTGCCAGCAGCTCACTAGCGGGGCCCTCCTACAATGAGCAGTTCTTC.

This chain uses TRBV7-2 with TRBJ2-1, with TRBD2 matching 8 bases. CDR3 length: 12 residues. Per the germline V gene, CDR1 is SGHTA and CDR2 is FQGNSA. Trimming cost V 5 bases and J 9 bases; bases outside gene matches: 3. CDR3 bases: TGTGCCAGCAGCCCGGGAGGGAGTGAGCAGTTCTTC. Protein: CASSPGGSEQFF.

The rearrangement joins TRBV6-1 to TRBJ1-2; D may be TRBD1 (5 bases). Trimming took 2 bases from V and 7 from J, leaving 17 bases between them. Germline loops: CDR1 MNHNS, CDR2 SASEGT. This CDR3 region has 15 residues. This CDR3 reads CASSEQGIVVGGYTF. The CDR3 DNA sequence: TGTGCCAGCAGTGAACAGGGAATCGTAGTGGGTGGCTACACCTTC.

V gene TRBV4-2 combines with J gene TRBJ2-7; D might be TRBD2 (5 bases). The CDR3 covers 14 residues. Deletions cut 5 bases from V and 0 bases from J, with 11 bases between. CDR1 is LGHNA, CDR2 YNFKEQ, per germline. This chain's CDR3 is CASSYAGVSYEQYF. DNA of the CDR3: TGTGCCAGCAGCTACGCCGGGGTCTCCTACGAGCAGTACTTC.

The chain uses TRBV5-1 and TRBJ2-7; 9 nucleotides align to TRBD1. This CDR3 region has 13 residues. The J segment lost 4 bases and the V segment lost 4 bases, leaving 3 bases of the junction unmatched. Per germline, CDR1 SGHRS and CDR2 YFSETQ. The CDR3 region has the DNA TGCGCCAGCAGCCCGACAGGGGGTTACGAGCAGTACTTC. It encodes CASSPTGGYEQYF.

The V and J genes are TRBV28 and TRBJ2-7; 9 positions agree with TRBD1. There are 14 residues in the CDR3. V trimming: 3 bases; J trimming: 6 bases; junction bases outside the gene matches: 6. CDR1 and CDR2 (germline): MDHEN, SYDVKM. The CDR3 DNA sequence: TGTGCCAGCAGTTTGACCGGGACAGGGATCGAGCAGTACTTC. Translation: CASSLTGTGIEQYF.

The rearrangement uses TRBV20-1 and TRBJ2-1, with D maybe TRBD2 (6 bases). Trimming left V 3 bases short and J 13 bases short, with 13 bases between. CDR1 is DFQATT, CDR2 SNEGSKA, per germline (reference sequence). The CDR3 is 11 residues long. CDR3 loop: CSASRASDQFF. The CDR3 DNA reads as TGCAGTGCTAGTAGGGCTAGCGATCAGTTCTTC.

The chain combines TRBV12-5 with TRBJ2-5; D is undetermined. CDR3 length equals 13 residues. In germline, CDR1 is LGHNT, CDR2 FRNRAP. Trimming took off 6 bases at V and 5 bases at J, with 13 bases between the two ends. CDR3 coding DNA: TGTGCTAGTGGCCCTCCTACTCTCGAGACCCAGTACTTC. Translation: CASGPPTLETQYF.